Listed below are T cell receptor beta chains from one sample, sequenced in a study of patients and donors after allogeneic stem cell transplantation. TCRdb reprocessed the RT-PCR reads with MiXCR, giving one entry per CDR3 protein. This sample has 150,000 to 200,000 distinct CDR3 sequences; approximately 30% occur once, and the top ten carry approximately 3%. Sample: blood, either unsorted or a sorted T cell fraction (not recorded which). The receptors were sampled from a human donor who was either an allogeneic HSCT recipient or a stem cell or donor lymphocyte infusion donor (not recorded which). It is not recorded whose cells these are; they may come from a transplant donor. The CDR3 runs from the conserved cysteine through the conserved F or W. Each record gives: J gene, clone size, D gene, CDR3 length, V gene, CDR3 protein, CDR3 DNA. D genes are given only for firm matches. A row's size may be missing; if present it is once, few, many or a size class.

>TRBJ1-3|many|NA|14|TRBV6-5
CATWGVRSGNTIYF
TGTGCCACCTGGGGGGTCCGCTCTGGAAACACCATATATTTT
>TRBJ2-1|NA|TRBD2|15|TRBV6-2/TRBV6-3
CASSYQTSGRGEQFF
TGTGCCAGCAGTTACCAGACTAGCGGGAGAGGAGAGCAGTTCTTC
>TRBJ2-1|NA|NA|14|TRBV28
CASSFSGIYNEQFF
TGTGCCAGCAGTTTTAGTGGGATTTACAATGAGCAGTTCTTC
>TRBJ1-5|NA|TRBD1|15|TRBV2
CASSRGQGGNQPQHF
TGTGCCAGCAGTAGGGGACAGGGGGGGAATCAGCCCCAGCATTTT
>TRBJ2-3|few|TRBD2|14|TRBV4-1
CASKLAGVTDTQYF
TGCGCCAGCAAGCTAGCGGGAGTCACAGATACGCAGTATTTT
>TRBJ1-5|NA|TRBD1|15|TRBV20-1
CSASMGQGAHQPQHF
TGCAGTGCTAGTATGGGGCAGGGGGCTCATCAGCCCCAGCATTTT
>TRBJ2-4|few|NA|15|TRBV27
CASSLSGLAKNIQYF
TGTGCCAGCAGTTTGTCGGGTCTAGCCAAAAACATTCAGTACTTC
>TRBJ2-3|NA|NA|13|TRBV29-1
CSVSGRGTDTQYF
TGCAGCGTTTCCGGGAGAGGGACAGATACGCAGTATTTT
>TRBJ2-7|NA|TRBD2|15|TRBV20-1
CSAQGGTSGSGEQYF
TGCAGTGCGCAAGGAGGGACTAGCGGGAGTGGCGAGCAGTACTTC
>TRBJ2-7|NA|TRBD1|14|TRBV20-1
CSASGTGGSYEQYF
TGCAGTGCTTCCGGGACAGGAGGCTCCTACGAGCAGTACTTC
>TRBJ2-7|NA|NA|13|TRBV18
CASASGVDYEQYF
TGTGCCAGCGCGTCGGGAGTTGACTACGAGCAGTACTTC
>TRBJ2-5|NA|TRBD1|13|TRBV12-5
CASAPQGQETQYF
TGTGCTAGTGCCCCACAGGGGCAAGAGACCCAGTACTTC
>TRBJ2-7|NA|TRBD2|14|TRBV6-2/TRBV6-3
CASSLLAGPHEQYF
TGTGCCAGCAGTCTACTAGCGGGACCCCACGAGCAGTACTTC
>TRBJ2-2|NA|NA|15|TRBV20-1
CSAPQGPLGTGELFF
TGCAGTGCTCCACAAGGGCCGCTGGGCACCGGGGAGCTGTTTTTT
>TRBJ2-3|NA|NA|13|TRBV28
CASSLTVLDTQYF
TGTGCCAGCAGCCTTACCGTTTTAGATACGCAGTATTTT
>TRBJ1-1|many|NA|12|TRBV12-3/TRBV12-4
CASSYGGREAFF
TGTGCCAGCAGTTATGGAGGGCGAGAAGCTTTCTTT
>TRBJ2-1|once|NA|16|TRBV7-9
CASSPQGGYSYNEQFF
TGTGCCAGCAGCCCCCAGGGAGGTTACTCCTACAATGAGCAGTTCTTC
>TRBJ2-7|few|NA|13|TRBV24-1
CATSDANSREQYF
TGTGCCACCAGTGATGCGAATTCGCGCGAGCAGTACTTC
>TRBJ2-1|NA|NA|14|TRBV28
CASLPDYSYNEQFF
TGTGCCTCCTTGCCGGACTACTCATACAATGAGCAGTTCTTC
>TRBJ1-6|few|NA|18|TRBV4-3
CASSQKLFRQMVNSPLHF
TGCGCCAGCAGCCAAAAATTATTTCGACAGATGGTTAATTCACCCCTCCACTTT
>TRBJ2-7|NA|TRBD2|15|TRBV20-1
CSALTGTSNPYEQYF
TGCAGTGCTCTTACCGGGACTAGCAACCCTTACGAGCAGTACTTC
>TRBJ2-7|NA|NA|11|TRBV4-2
CASSQGVEQYF
TGTGCCAGCAGCCAAGGGGTCGAGCAGTACTTC
>TRBJ2-6|few|NA|17|TRBV10-3
CAIRDGTLSSGANVLTF
TGTGCCATCAGGGATGGGACATTGAGCTCTGGGGCCAACGTCCTGACTTTC
>TRBJ1-2|few|NA|10|TRBV29-1
CSVETGGYTF
TGCAGCGTTGAAACAGGTGGCTACACCTTC
>TRBJ2-5|few|NA|14|TRBV29-1
CSVGGNLGGETQYF
TGCAGCGTTGGAGGGAATTTGGGCGGAGAGACCCAGTACTTC
>TRBJ2-1|NA|TRBD2|18|TRBV4-3
CASSQDLTSGPSYNEQFF
TGCGCCAGCAGCCAAGATCTTACTAGCGGACCCTCCTACAATGAGCAGTTCTTC
>TRBJ2-7|NA|NA|15|TRBV27
CASSKQGTSAYEQYF
TGTGCCAGCAGTAAACAGGGCACTAGCGCCTACGAGCAGTACTTC
>TRBJ1-2|once|NA|15|TRBV6-5
CASSYSIGDSYGYTF
TGTGCCAGCAGTTACTCGATAGGCGACAGCTATGGCTACACCTTC
>TRBJ1-5|many|TRBD1|15|TRBV12-3/TRBV12-4
CASSFKQGARQPQHF
TGTGCCAGCAGTTTTAAACAGGGGGCAAGACAGCCCCAGCATTTT
>TRBJ2-7|NA|NA|12|TRBV5-1
CASSPSYNEQYF
TGCGCCAGCAGCCCTAGCTACAACGAGCAGTACTTC
>TRBJ1-6|NA|TRBD1|17|TRBV25-1
CASSENPGQGQDSPLHF
TGTGCCAGCAGTGAAAACCCGGGACAGGGGCAGGATTCACCCCTCCACTTT
>TRBJ2-5|NA|TRBD2|15|TRBV18
CASSGTSGTQETQYF
TGTGCCAGCTCGGGGACTAGCGGAACACAAGAGACCCAGTACTTC
>TRBJ1-1|NA|NA|14|TRBV6-2/TRBV6-3
CASSYARDTTQAFF
TGTGCCAGCAGTTACGCTCGGGACACTACGCAAGCTTTCTTT
>TRBJ1-1|few|NA|14|TRBV7-9
CASSLFGMNTEAFF
TGTGCCAGCAGCTTGTTCGGAATGAACACTGAAGCTTTCTTT
>TRBJ2-3|few|NA|12|TRBV12-3/TRBV12-4
CASSLMKDTQYF
TGTGCCAGCAGTTTGATGAAGGATACGCAGTATTTT
>TRBJ1-3|NA|NA|14|TRBV20-1
CSARTQGGANTIYF
TGCAGTGCTAGAACCCAAGGGGGGGCAAACACCATATATTTT
>TRBJ2-2|NA|NA|13|TRBV28
CASTGANTGELFF
TGTGCCAGCACAGGGGCGAACACCGGGGAGCTGTTTTTT
>TRBJ1-6|few|TRBD1|14|TRBV5-1
CASSVGQYNSPLHF
TGCGCCAGCAGCGTGGGACAGTATAATTCACCCCTCCACTTT
>TRBJ1-2|many|TRBD1|14|TRBV4-3
CASSQETGAGGYTF
TGCGCCAGCAGCCAAGAAACAGGGGCGGGAGGCTACACCTTC
>TRBJ2-3|NA|TRBD2|16|TRBV9
CASSGALAGYTDTQYF
TGTGCCAGCAGCGGGGCGCTAGCGGGGTACACAGATACGCAGTATTTT
>TRBJ2-1|NA|TRBD2|14|TRBV7-3
CASSETSAFNEQFF
TGTGCCAGCAGTGAGACTAGCGCCTTCAATGAGCAGTTCTTC
>TRBJ1-2|few|TRBD1|15|TRBV28
CASSAQGAPSRGYTF
TGTGCCAGCAGTGCGCAGGGGGCCCCATCCCGTGGCTACACCTTC
>TRBJ1-5|few|NA|13|TRBV9
CASSVRRNQPQHF
TGTGCCAGCAGCGTACGACGCAATCAGCCCCAGCATTTT
>TRBJ2-3|few|NA|17|TRBV29-1
CSVCLGLDEGHTDTQYF
TGCAGCGTTTGCTTAGGACTAGATGAGGGACACACAGATACGCAGTATTTT
>TRBJ2-7|NA|TRBD1|14|TRBV30
CAWYPGTGNYEQYF
TGTGCCTGGTACCCCGGGACAGGTAACTACGAGCAGTACTTC
>TRBJ1-5|NA|NA|16|TRBV24-1
CATSDLTGYSNQPQHF
TGTGCCACCAGTGATTTGACCGGCTATAGCAATCAGCCCCAGCATTTT
>TRBJ2-1|NA|NA|16|TRBV13
CASSLGTANLKDEQFF
TGTGCCAGCAGCTTAGGCACGGCTAACCTAAAGGATGAGCAGTTCTTC
>TRBJ2-3|NA|NA|14|TRBV6-5
CASRRSVITDTQYF
TGTGCCAGCCGGAGATCCGTCATCACAGATACGCAGTATTTT
>TRBJ2-4|few|TRBD1|17|TRBV15
CATSRRQRDRLKNIQYF
TGTGCCACCAGCAGACGGCAAAGGGACAGATTGAAGAACATTCAGTACTTC